The present TCR beta chain was sequenced within a study of metastatic and nonmetastatic thyroid tumors. Study at large: From malignant and benign thyroid patients, repertoires in blood and in tumor or nodule tissue were compared.

Per the original methods: Clinicopathological groups differed in CDR3, with these differences serving to build a distant-metastasis classifier for papillary thyroid cancer. TCRdb re-called clones from the PCR reads using MiXCR. TCRdb's processing, not the authors' own work, is the source of the V and J calls. This sample yields 50,000 or so clones, of which approximately 20% are seen a single time; roughly 3.8% belongs to the top ten. Study-level points and caveats: Versus benign nodules, malignant thyroid tumors reportedly had significantly higher TCR beta diversity, in blood and tumor.

No treatment had been given to any patient before thyroid surgery. Notes on this clone: What it binds is not known.

V lost 3 bases to trimming and J lost 5 bases, with 10 bases between them. In germline, CDR1 is SNHLY, CDR2 FYNNEI. The CDR3 length is 13 residues. Source material: blood. This chain connects TRBV2 to TRBJ1-2; TRBD1 is a possible D gene (5 bases). The TCR comes from a male donor with papillary thyroid cancer or a benign thyroid nodule (not recorded which). Some clones in this sample may be carry-over from other donors' samples. CDR3 sequence: CASSETQVYGYTF. In nucleotides, the CDR3 is TGTGCCAGCAGTGAGACACAGGTATATGGCTACACCTTC.